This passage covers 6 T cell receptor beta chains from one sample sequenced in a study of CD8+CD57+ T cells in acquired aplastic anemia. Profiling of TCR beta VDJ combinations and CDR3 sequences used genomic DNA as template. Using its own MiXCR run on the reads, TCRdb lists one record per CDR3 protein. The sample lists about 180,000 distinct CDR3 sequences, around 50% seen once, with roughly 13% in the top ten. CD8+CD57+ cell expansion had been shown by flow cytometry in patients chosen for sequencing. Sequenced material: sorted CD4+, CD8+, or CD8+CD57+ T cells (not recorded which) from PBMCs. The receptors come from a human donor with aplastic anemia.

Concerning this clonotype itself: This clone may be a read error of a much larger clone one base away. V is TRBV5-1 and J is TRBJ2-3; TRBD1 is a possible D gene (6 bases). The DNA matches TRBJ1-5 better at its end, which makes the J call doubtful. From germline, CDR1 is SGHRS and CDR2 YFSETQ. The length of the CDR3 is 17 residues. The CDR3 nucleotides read TGCGCCAGCAGCTTGGGGGGGCTGGGGGCTAGCACAGATACGCAGCATTTT. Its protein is CASSLGGLGASTDTQHF.

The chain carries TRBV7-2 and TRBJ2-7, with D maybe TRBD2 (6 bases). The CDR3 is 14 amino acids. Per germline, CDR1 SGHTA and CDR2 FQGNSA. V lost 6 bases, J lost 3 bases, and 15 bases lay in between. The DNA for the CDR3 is TGTGCCAGCAGATTACCGGGACTTTACTACGAGCAGTACTTC. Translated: CASRLPGLYYEQYF.

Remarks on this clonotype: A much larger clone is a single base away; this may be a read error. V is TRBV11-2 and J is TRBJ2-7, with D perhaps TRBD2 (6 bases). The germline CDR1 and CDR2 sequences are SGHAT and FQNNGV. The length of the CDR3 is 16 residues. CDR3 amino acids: CTSSLDLAGTPYEQYF. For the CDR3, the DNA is TGTACCAGCAGCTTAGATCTGGCAGGGACTCCCTACGAGCAGTACTTC.

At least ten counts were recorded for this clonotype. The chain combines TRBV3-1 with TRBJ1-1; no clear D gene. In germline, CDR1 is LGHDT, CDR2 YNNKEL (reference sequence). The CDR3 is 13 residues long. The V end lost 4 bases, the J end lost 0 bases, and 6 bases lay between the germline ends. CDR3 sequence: CASSRRMNTEAFF. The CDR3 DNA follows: TGTGCCAGCAGCCGACGTATGAACACTGAAGCTTTCTTT.

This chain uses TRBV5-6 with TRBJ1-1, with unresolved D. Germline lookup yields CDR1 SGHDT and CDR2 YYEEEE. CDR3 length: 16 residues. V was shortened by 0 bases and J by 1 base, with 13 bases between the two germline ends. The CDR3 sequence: CASSLGFSGQNTEAFF. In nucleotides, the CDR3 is TGTGCCAGCAGCTTGGGTTTTAGTGGGCAGAACACTGAAGCTTTCTTT.

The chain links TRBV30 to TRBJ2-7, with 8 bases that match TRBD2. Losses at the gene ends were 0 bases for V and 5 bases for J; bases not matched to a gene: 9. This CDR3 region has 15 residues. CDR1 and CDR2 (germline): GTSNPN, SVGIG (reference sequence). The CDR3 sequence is CAWSVLGRGEHEQYF. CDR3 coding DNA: TGTGCCTGGAGTGTACTCGGGCGGGGGGAACACGAGCAGTACTTC.